This T cell receptor beta chain was sequenced for a study of metastatic and nonmetastatic thyroid tumors. About the research overall: From malignant and benign thyroid patients, repertoires in blood and in tumor or nodule tissue were compared.

Every patient was untreated before thyroid surgery. The authors' processing: The authors used CDR3 differences across clinicopathological groups to build a distant-metastasis classifier for papillary thyroid cancer. TCRdb re-called the PCR reads through MiXCR. TCRdb's processing, not the authors' own work, is the source of the V and J calls. The sample yields about 85,000 clones, roughly 8.6% seen once. The length of the CDR3 is 14 residues. Looked up from germline, CDR1 is SGHRS and CDR2 is YFSETQ. V lost 4 bases, J lost 4 bases, and 2 bases stayed unmatched. This clone was found many times. Sequences were obtained from blood. This sequence was found in a female donor with papillary thyroid cancer or a benign thyroid nodule (not recorded which). Some clones in this sample may be carry-over from other donors' samples. V and J are TRBV5-1 and TRBJ1-5; 10 nucleotides agree with TRBD1. This chain's CDR3 is CASSVGQGNQPQHF. The DNA of the CDR3 is TGCGCCAGCAGCGTGGGACAGGGGAATCAGCCCCAGCATTTT. Complete variable domain (other parts from reference TRBV5-1 and TRBJ1-5): KAGVTQTPRYLIKTRGQQVTLSCSPISGHRSVSWYQQTPGQGLQFLFEYFSETQRNKGNFPGRFSGRQFSNSRSEMNVSTLELGDSALYLCASSVGQGNQPQHFGDGTRLSIL.